Shown below are 15 T cell receptor beta chains from a single sample sequenced in a study of a mutant IDH1 vaccine in newly diagnosed glioma. Which antigens these TCRs recognize remains unknown. Time point specified: week 47, end of study. In every dose of vaccine, 300 ug of mutant IDH1 20-mer peptide was given alongside topical imiquimod. Only in-frame clones appear in the TCRdb table, and some are missing; sequencing was by immunoSEQ multiplex PCR. The data hold tens of thousands of clones, with less than 65% observed a single time. Specimen: peripheral blood mononuclear cells (PBMCs), collected from a glioma patient whose treatment included an IDH1 peptide vaccine. The receptors here all came from a man in his forties or fifties with glioma. Some clones in this sample may be carry-over from other donors' samples.

This chain connects TRBV27 to TRBJ1-2, with TRBD1 matching over 8 bases. The CDR3 runs 17 residues. Trimming took 3 bases from V and 8 from J; bases not matched to a gene: 17. Germline-derived CDR1 and CDR2 are MNHEY and SMNVEV (reference sequence). The CDR3 loop is CASSFFPQVGRGLGYTF. Written as DNA, the CDR3 is TGTGCCAGCAGTTTCTTCCCCCAAGTGGGCAGGGGGCTCGGCTACACCTTC.

This clone was detected only a few times. CDR3 protein: CASSWADGRGEKLFF. The CDR3 DNA reads TGTGCCAGCAGTTGGGCGGACGGACGAGGTGAAAAACTGTTTTTT. The chain joins TRBV27 to TRBJ1-4, with unresolved D. Per the germline V gene, CDR1 is MNHEY and CDR2 is SMNVEV (reference sequence). CDR3 length: 15 residues. V was clipped by 4 bases and J by 7 bases, with 16 bases between them.

Here the CDR3 reads CASSRLGGFYNEQFF. For the CDR3, the DNA is TGTGCCAGCAGCCGTCTAGGCGGTTTTTACAATGAGCAGTTCTTC. The J gene is TRBJ2-1, the V gene TRBV11-2, with D hard to call. Germline CDR1 SGHAT, CDR2 FQNNGV. The CDR3 extends over 15 amino acids. The V end lost 5 bases, the J end lost 4 bases, and 15 bases lay between the germline ends.

This chain joins TRBV2 and TRBJ1-2; 11 bases line up with TRBD1. The V gene's germline CDR1 is SNHLY and CDR2 FYNNEI. J lost 4 bases, V lost 6 bases, and 7 bases had no gene match. CDR3 length equals 15 residues. This chain's CDR3 is CASSATGTGGYGYTF. As DNA, the CDR3 is TGTGCCAGCAGCGCAACCGGGACAGGGGGCTATGGCTACACCTTC.

This clone was observed a single time. The rearrangement uses TRBV6-5 and TRBJ1-2; TRBD1 aligns across 11 bases. The CDR3 spans 14 residues. V shed 4 bases and J 5 bases; nucleotides not matched to a gene: 3. Germline-derived CDR1 and CDR2 are MNHEY and SVGAGI. The CDR3 DNA sequence: TGTGCCAGCAGTTCCTGGGACAGGGGGTATGGCTACACCTTC. Amino acids: CASSSWDRGYGYTF.

The V call is TRBV18, the J call TRBJ2-1, with 9 bases aligning to TRBD1. The CDR3 runs to 14 residues. In germline, CDR1 is KGHSH, CDR2 LQKENI. Losses at the gene ends were 3 bases for V and 6 bases for J; bases not matched to a gene: 3. The DNA of the CDR3 is TGTGCCAGCTCACCGCCGGACAGGGGCAATGAGCAGTTCTTC. Its protein product is CASSPPDRGNEQFF.

The rearrangement links TRBV2 to TRBJ2-7; D possibly corresponds to TRBD1 (6 bases). This CDR3 comprises 13 residues. CDR1 and CDR2 (germline): SNHLY, FYNNEI. V was cut by 6 bases and J by 4 bases, with 13 bases left in between. The CDR3 region is CASSRDTDYEQYF. The DNA for the CDR3 is TGTGCCAGCAGCAGGGACACGGATTACGAGCAGTACTTC.

The V and J genes are TRBV2 and TRBJ2-3; the D gene is possibly TRBD1 (5 bases). CDR1 and CDR2 from the germline V gene are SNHLY and FYNNEI. V shed 7 bases and J shed 10 bases, with 15 bases lying between them. The CDR3 is made up of 12 amino acids. CDR3 sequence reads: CASTQKGEAQYF. CDR3 sequence (DNA): TGTGCCAGCACCCAGAAAGGGGAAGCGCAGTATTTT.

This clone was counted a few times. The V gene is TRBV19, the J gene TRBJ2-5; D remains unclear. V was trimmed by 3 bases and J by 1 base, leaving 15 bases between them. The CDR3 is 16 amino acids. CDR1 LNHDA and CDR2 SQIVND come from the germline V gene (reference sequence). The CDR3: CASSIGQRLRQETQYF. The CDR3 DNA sequence: TGTGCCAGTAGTATTGGGCAGAGACTGCGCCAAGAGACCCAGTACTTC.

This clone was seen only once. The rearrangement uses TRBV2 and TRBJ2-7; 9 bases map to TRBD1. Trimming at V came to 4 bases and at J to 4 bases, leaving 5 bases not matched to a gene. The V gene's germline CDR1 is SNHLY and CDR2 FYNNEI. The CDR3 sequence is 14 residues long. CDR3 bases: TGTGCCAGCAGTGTGGGACAGGGTCCATACGAGCAGTACTTC. It translates to CASSVGQGPYEQYF.

In this sample, this clone turned up a few times. The chain combines TRBV7-3 with TRBJ2-1, with TRBD2 matching 9 bases. The CDR3 extends over 14 amino acids. Germline CDR1 is SGHTA and CDR2 is FQGTGA. Losses at the gene ends were 6 bases for V and 7 bases for J; bases not matched to a gene: 7. CDR3 residues: CASRPGTSPNEQFF. In DNA, the CDR3 is TGTGCCAGCAGACCCGGGACTAGCCCAAATGAGCAGTTCTTC.

The V call is TRBV4-2, the J call TRBJ2-3; D is unresolved. Deletions cut 0 bases from V and 2 bases from J, with 6 bases between. Germline V gives CDR1 LGHNA, CDR2 YNFKEQ. CDR3 length: 14 amino acids. Here the CDR3 reads CASSQEDHTDTQYF. The DNA of the CDR3 is TGTGCCAGCAGCCAAGAGGACCACACAGATACGCAGTATTTT.

V and J are TRBV14 and TRBJ1-6; D remains ambiguous. This CDR3 is 15 amino acids long. The germline V and J ends were trimmed by 2 bases and 14 bases, with 19 bases remaining between them. Germline V gene lookup returns CDR1 SGHDN and CDR2 FVKESK. In DNA, the CDR3 is TGTGCCAGCAGCCAACAGGACGGCCTCCCACTGGCCCTCCACTTT. It specifies CASSQQDGLPLALHF.

This chain links TRBV18 with TRBJ1-6, with D possibly matching TRBD1 (6 bases). Per germline, CDR1 KGHSH and CDR2 LQKENI. CDR3 size: 13 residues. V lost 1 base, J lost 8 bases, and 6 bases lay in between. The CDR3, as DNA: TGTGCCAGCTCACCACGGACAGATTCACCCCTCCACTTT. Residues: CASSPRTDSPLHF.

The V call is TRBV5-1, the J call TRBJ2-5, with D perhaps matching TRBD1 (6 bases). V was shortened by 5 bases and J by 5 bases, with 19 bases between the two germline ends. CDR1 is SGHRS, CDR2 YFSETQ, per germline. This CDR3 has 15 residues. The CDR3 sequence: CASRSQGRTEETQYF. CDR3 DNA sequence: TGCGCCAGCAGGTCCCAGGGGCGCACGGAGGAGACCCAGTACTTC.